The 14 T cell receptor beta chains below were found in one sample sequenced in a study of early T cells in non-severe SARS-CoV-2 infection. TCRdb itself ran the 5' RACE reads through MiXCR, one entry per CDR3 protein. The sample consists of 30,000 to 40,000 distinct CDR3 sequences, 5.5% to 8% of them appearing once. The input for sequencing was whole blood, taken at baseline. All receptors come from an adult who was a healthcare worker with PCR-confirmed SARS-CoV-2 infection or an uninfected control (not recorded which).

A few counts support this clonotype. The CDR3 sequence: CASSYDMAQPQHF. The CDR3 nucleotides are TGTGCCAGCAGTTACGACATGGCCCAGCCCCAGCATTTT. The rearrangement links TRBV7-2 to TRBJ1-5, with D unclear. V lost 6 bases, J lost 7 bases, and 13 bases lay in between. CDR3 length: 13 residues. In germline, CDR1 is SGHTA, CDR2 FQGNSA.

This clonotype was found once. The CDR3 here is CASSFAGRIADTQYF. CDR3 nucleotides: TGTGCCAGCAGTTTTGCGGGACGGATAGCAGATACGCAGTATTTT. The rearrangement uses TRBV28 and TRBJ2-3; maybe TRBD2 (6 bases). The V end lost 3 bases, the J end lost 4 bases, and 14 bases lay between the germline ends. This CDR3 is built from 15 residues. Germline lookup yields CDR1 MDHEN and CDR2 SYDVKM.

The chain employs TRBV13 and TRBJ1-2; TRBD1 matches at 8 bases. The CDR3 is 17 amino acids. Germline V gene data show CDR1 as PRHDT and CDR2 as FYEKMQ (reference sequence). The J segment lost 0 bases and the V segment lost 8 bases, leaving 14 bases of the junction unmatched. This chain's CDR3 is CASQGTGTADPNYGYTF. The CDR3 DNA reads as TGTGCCAGCCAGGGGACAGGTACGGCGGACCCTAACTATGGCTACACCTTC.

There are many counts of this clonotype. The chain couples TRBV27 to TRBJ2-4; D is possibly TRBD2 (6 bases). Deletions cut 2 bases from V and 8 bases from J, with 13 bases between. The germline V gene encodes CDR1 MNHEY and CDR2 SMNVEV (reference sequence). There are 14 residues in the CDR3. CDR3 sequence reads: CASSLRREVDIQYF. The CDR3 nucleotides are TGTGCCAGCAGTTTAAGGAGGGAGGTTGACATTCAGTACTTC.

This clonotype was counted ten times or more. This chain uses TRBV28 with TRBJ1-5, with unresolved D. CDR1 MDHEN and CDR2 SYDVKM come from the germline V gene. The CDR3 is 15 residues long. The V end was cut by 5 bases, the J end by 4 bases, with 15 bases between. The DNA for the CDR3 is TGTGCCAGCAGTAACCCAGGTCCACCTAATCAGCCCCAGCATTTT. It encodes CASSNPGPPNQPQHF.

This clonotype was found many times. The gene calls are TRBV7-6 and TRBJ2-1, with D perhaps matching TRBD1 (5 bases). This CDR3 has 12 residues. The V gene's germline CDR1 is SGHVS and CDR2 FNYEAQ. V shed 5 bases and J shed 15 bases, with 17 bases lying between them. CDR3: CASSQDRLVRFF. CDR3 sequence (DNA): TGTGCCAGCAGCCAAGACAGATTAGTGAGGTTCTTC.

Ten or more counts support this clonotype. J is TRBJ2-5 and V is TRBV7-2; 12 nucleotides align to TRBD2. V was pared by 4 bases and J by 5 bases, with 8 bases of the junction left unmatched. The CDR3 is 16 residues long. In germline, CDR1 is SGHTA, CDR2 FQGNSA. This CDR3 reads CASSSSLAGGSETQYF. CDR3 bases: TGTGCCAGCAGCTCATCGCTAGCGGGAGGGTCGGAGACCCAGTACTTC.

The sample holds many counts of this clonotype. V is TRBV5-1 and J is TRBJ2-3; 15 bases match TRBD2. The CDR3 is made up of 19 amino acids. With V trimmed by 4 bases and J by 3 bases, 12 bases remained unmatched. Germline V gene sequence: CDR1 SGHRS, CDR2 YFSETQ. DNA for the CDR3: TGCGCCAGCAGCCCGATTGGGACTAGCGGGAGGACTGGGACAGATACGCAGTATTTT. Translating gives CASSPIGTSGRTGTDTQYF.

In its sample, this clonotype was seen many times. The chain carries TRBV4-1 and TRBJ2-7, with TRBD1 matching 8 bases. V gave up 3 bases and J gave up 3 bases; unmatched junction bases: 4. CDR1 MGHRA and CDR2 YSYEKL come from the germline V gene. The CDR3 has 14 amino acids. The CDR3 region has the DNA TGCGCCAGCAGCCACCGGGACAGGAGCTACGAGCAGTACTTC. Its translation is CASSHRDRSYEQYF.

This clonotype was recorded a few times. The chain couples TRBV5-1 to TRBJ2-3, with D possibly matching TRBD1 (7 bases). The germline CDR1 and CDR2 sequences are SGHRS and YFSETQ. Trimming cost V 4 bases and J 3 bases, with 18 bases left between them. CDR3 size: 16 residues. CDR3 sequence reads: CASSQGGGKATDTQYF. In DNA, the CDR3 is TGCGCCAGCAGCCAAGGGGGCGGGAAGGCGACAGATACGCAGTATTTT.

This chain uses TRBV28 with TRBJ1-2; D is undetermined. Between the trimmed V and J ends, which lost 5 bases and 7 bases, there was a span of 14 bases. CDR3 length equals 13 residues. The germline V gene encodes CDR1 MDHEN and CDR2 SYDVKM. The DNA of the CDR3 is TGTGCCAGCAGTGCCCCCACAAAAGGTGGCTACACCTTC. Its protein product is CASSAPTKGGYTF.

CDR3 bases: TGTGCCAGCTCCCGATCGACTAGCACAGATACGCAGTATTTT. It encodes CASSRSTSTDTQYF. The chain has TRBV12-3 or TRBV12-4 and TRBJ2-3; D remains ambiguous. The CDR3 is made up of 14 amino acids. V dropped 8 bases and J dropped 0 bases, with 12 bases sitting between them.

This clonotype has at least ten counts. CDR3 region: CASSLVGRWLAGEIYNEQFF. CDR3 in DNA: TGTGCCAGCAGCTTAGTAGGAAGGTGGCTAGCGGGAGAGATATACAATGAGCAGTTCTTC. This chain uses TRBV7-9 with TRBJ2-1; 10 bases align to TRBD2. The CDR3 sequence is 20 residues long. V lost 1 base to trimming and J lost 4 bases; unmatched junction nucleotides: 16. The germline CDR1 and CDR2 sequences are SEHNR and FQNEAQ (reference sequence). The variable domain in full, with the rest retrieved from reference TRBV7-9 and TRBJ2-1, is DTGVSQNPRHKITKRGQNVTFRCDPISEHNRLYWYRQTLGQGPEFLTYFQNEAQLEKSRLLSDRFSAERPKGSFSTLEIQRTEQGDSAMYLCASSLVGRWLAGEIYNEQFFGPGTRLTVL.

This clonotype occurred many times. The V call is TRBV12-3 or TRBV12-4, the J call TRBJ1-6; possible D gene TRBD1, 5 bases. The length of the CDR3 is 13 residues. V was shortened by 5 bases and J by 10 bases, with 12 bases between the two germline ends. For the CDR3, the DNA is TGTGCCAGCAGTCCTCAGGGAGGGTCACCCCTCCACTTT. It yields the protein CASSPQGGSPLHF.